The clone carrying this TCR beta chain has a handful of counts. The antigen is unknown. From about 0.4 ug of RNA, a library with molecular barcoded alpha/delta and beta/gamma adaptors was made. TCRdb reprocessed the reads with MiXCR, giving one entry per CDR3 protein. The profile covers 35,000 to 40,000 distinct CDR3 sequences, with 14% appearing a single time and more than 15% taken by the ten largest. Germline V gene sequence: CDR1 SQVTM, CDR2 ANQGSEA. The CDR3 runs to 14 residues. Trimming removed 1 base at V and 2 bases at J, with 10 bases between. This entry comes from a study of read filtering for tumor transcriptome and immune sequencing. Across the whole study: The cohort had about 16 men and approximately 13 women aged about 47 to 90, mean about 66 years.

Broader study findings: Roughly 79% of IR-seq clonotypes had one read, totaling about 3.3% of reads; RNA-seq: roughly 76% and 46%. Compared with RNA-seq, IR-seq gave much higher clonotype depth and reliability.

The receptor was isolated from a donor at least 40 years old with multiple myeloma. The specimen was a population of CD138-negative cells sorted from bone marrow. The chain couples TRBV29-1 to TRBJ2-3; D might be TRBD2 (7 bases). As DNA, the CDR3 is TGCAGCGTTGAAGGCGGGGGACACACAGATACGCAGTATTTT. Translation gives CSVEGGGHTDTQYF.